The clone carrying this T cell receptor beta chain was detected many times. Its antigen is currently unknown. The J segment lost 4 bases and the V segment lost 1 base, leaving 6 bases of the junction unmatched. The V gene's germline CDR1 is MGHRA and CDR2 YSYEKL. CDR3 length: 16 amino acids. This sample was included in a study of T cells in Graves' hyperthyroidism and ophthalmopathy. TCR beta CDR3 region amplification was performed from RNA transcripts. The HTBI primer set drove a first-round RT-PCR of the TCR CDR3. MiXCR, applied by TCRdb to the multiplex PCR reads, yields one record per CDR3 protein. This table holds roughly 240,000 distinct CDR3 sequences, almost 25% found once. Study-wide results and limits: Blood also showed most of the thyroid clonotypes that were expanded above 0.001.

The sequence was collected from a woman aged 35 to 49 with Graves' ophthalmopathy. The chain is built from TRBV4-1 and TRBJ2-5, with 10 bases matching TRBD2. Sequencing was carried out using blood. CDR3 loop: CASSQVTSGMGETQYF. DNA for the CDR3: TGCGCCAGCAGCCAAGTTACTAGCGGGATGGGAGAGACCCAGTACTTC.